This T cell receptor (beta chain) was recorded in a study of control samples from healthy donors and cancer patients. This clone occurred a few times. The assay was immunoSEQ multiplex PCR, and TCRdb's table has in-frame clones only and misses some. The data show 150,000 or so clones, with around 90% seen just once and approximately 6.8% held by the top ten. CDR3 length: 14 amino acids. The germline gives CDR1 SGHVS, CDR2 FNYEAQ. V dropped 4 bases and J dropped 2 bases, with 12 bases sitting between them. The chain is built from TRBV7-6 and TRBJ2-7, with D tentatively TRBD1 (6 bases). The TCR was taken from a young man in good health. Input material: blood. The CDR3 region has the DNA TGTGCCAGCAGCTCCCCGGGACAAACCTACGAGCAGTACTTC. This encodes CASSSPGQTYEQYF. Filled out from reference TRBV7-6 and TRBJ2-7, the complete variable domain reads GAGVSQSPRYKVTKRGQDVALRCDPISGHVSLYWYRQALGQGPEFLTYFNYEAQQDKSGLPNDRFSAERPEGSISTLTIQRTEQRDSAMYRCASSSPGQTYEQYFGPGTRLTVT.